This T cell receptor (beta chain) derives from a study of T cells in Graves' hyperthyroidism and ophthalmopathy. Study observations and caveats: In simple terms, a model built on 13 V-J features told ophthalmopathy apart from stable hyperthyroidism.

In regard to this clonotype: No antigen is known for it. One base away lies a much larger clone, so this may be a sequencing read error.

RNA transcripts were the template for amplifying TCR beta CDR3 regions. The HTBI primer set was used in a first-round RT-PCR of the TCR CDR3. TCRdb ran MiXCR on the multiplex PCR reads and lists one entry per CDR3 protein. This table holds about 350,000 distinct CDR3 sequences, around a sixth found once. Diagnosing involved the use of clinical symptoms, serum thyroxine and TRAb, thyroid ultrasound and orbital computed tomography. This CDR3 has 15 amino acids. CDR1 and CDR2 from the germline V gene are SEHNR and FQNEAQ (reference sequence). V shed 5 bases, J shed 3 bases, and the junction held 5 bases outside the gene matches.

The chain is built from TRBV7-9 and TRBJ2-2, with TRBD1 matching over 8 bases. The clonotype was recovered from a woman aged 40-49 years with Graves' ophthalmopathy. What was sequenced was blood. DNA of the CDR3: TGTGCCAGCAGCATGGGACAGGAGGACACCGGGGAGCTGTTTTTT. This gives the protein CASSMGQEDTGELFF.